Below are 9 T cell receptor beta chains sequenced from a single sample in a study of cytomegalovirus exposure and HLA in healthy donors (dated by TCRdb to about 2017). Library preparation used the immunoSEQ multiplex PCR assay. The table was pulled from immuneACCESS by TCRdb, which kept in-frame rearrangements only. Such tables lose some clones; where checked, under half of the loss comes from unresolved V genes, and the rest has no known cause. For this sample there are around 95,000 clones; 85% appear just once. The ten largest clonotypes hold 20% to 25% of the sample. The sample consisted of PBMCs. The receptors derive from a young man in good health and CMV-seropositive.

The chain uses TRBV11-2 and TRBJ1-3; 8 positions match TRBD1. Germline values: CDR1 SGHAT, CDR2 FQNNGV. Unmatched junction bases numbered 12, after V lost 2 bases and J lost 0 bases. The CDR3 loop spans 19 amino acids. CDR3 region: CASSLPTRGLADSGNTIYF. The CDR3 region has the DNA TGTGCCAGCAGCTTACCCACCAGGGGGCTTGCCGACTCTGGAAACACCATATATTTT.

Only a few counts were recorded for this clone. The chain employs TRBV5-6 and TRBJ2-7; D is ambiguous. The CDR3 extends over 14 amino acids. Trimming left V 1 base short and J 7 bases short, with 15 bases between. CDR1 and CDR2 from the germline V gene are SGHDT and YYEEEE. CDR3 bases: TGTGCCAGCAGCTTGAAAGGATATGGTATGGAGCAGTACGTC. Amino acid sequence: CASSLKGYGMEQYV.

With regard to this clone: At the DNA level, this CDR3 is encoded by other sequences in the same sample as well. The chain is built from TRBV5-1 and TRBJ1-2; D unclear. This CDR3 spans 14 amino acids. Looked up from germline, CDR1 is SGHRS and CDR2 is YFSETQ. V dropped 0 bases and J dropped 5 bases, with 11 bases sitting between them. The CDR3 DNA follows: TGCGCCAGCAGCTTGGGTCAAGGAGTATATGGCTACACCTTC. Its protein is CASSLGQGVYGYTF.

V usage is TRBV5-1 and J usage is TRBJ1-2; D gene uncertain. Trimming left V 0 bases short and J 0 bases short, with 3 bases between. The V gene's germline CDR1 is SGHRS and CDR2 YFSETQ. This CDR3 has 13 amino acids. CDR3 nucleotide sequence: TGCGCCAGCAGCTTGGCGGCTAACTATGGCTACACCTTC. The encoded protein is CASSLAANYGYTF.

This clone was observed a handful of times. This sequence joins TRBV28 and TRBJ2-7; TRBD2 matches 7 bases. Looked up from germline, CDR1 is MDHEN and CDR2 is SYDVKM. The CDR3 has 14 residues. The V gene end was trimmed by 3 bases and the J gene end by 5 bases; junction bases not matched to a gene: 7. Here the CDR3 DNA reads TGTGCCAGCAGTTTGGCGGGAGTAATCGACGAGCAGTACTTC. Its translation is CASSLAGVIDEQYF. The full variable domain, with the rest looked up from reference TRBV28 and TRBJ2-7, is DVKVTQSSRYLVKRTGEKVFLECVQDMDHENMFWYRQDPGLGLRLIYFSYDVKMKEKGDIPEGYSVSREKKERFSLILESASTNQTSMYLCASSLAGVIDEQYFGPGTRLTVT.

This chain joins TRBV5-1 and TRBJ2-3; possible D gene TRBD1, 6 bases. V lost 2 bases and J lost 4, with 8 bases in between. CDR1 SGHRS and CDR2 YFSETQ come from the germline V gene. The CDR3 totals 13 residues. The DNA for the CDR3 is TGCGCCAGCAGCTTCTCAGGGGCAGATACGCAGTATTTT. It encodes CASSFSGADTQYF.

This clone was recorded a few times. The J gene is TRBJ2-3, the V gene TRBV2; D ambiguous. With 2 bases removed from V and 7 bases from J, the gap between germline ends came to 10 bases. Germline assignment: CDR1 SNHLY and CDR2 FYNNEI. The CDR3 totals 13 residues. The CDR3 spells CASSELTSNTQYF. The CDR3 bases are TGTGCCAGCAGTGAACTGACTTCCAATACGCAGTATTTT.

This chain connects TRBV4-2 to TRBJ2-3; TRBD2 matches at 9 bases. Germline assignment: CDR1 LGHNA and CDR2 YNFKEQ. Losses at the gene ends were 0 bases for V and 3 bases for J; bases not matched to a gene: 7. The CDR3 contains 17 residues. This CDR3 is CASSQDWLRGGTDTQYF. CDR3 DNA sequence: TGTGCCAGCAGCCAAGATTGGTTGCGGGGGGGGACAGATACGCAGTATTTT.

The chain has TRBV14 and TRBJ2-7; TRBD2 might be the D (5 bases). Per the germline V gene, CDR1 is SGHDN and CDR2 is FVKESK. Trimming removed 0 bases from V and 9 bases from J, with 9 bases in between. CDR3 length: 12 amino acids. Here the CDR3 DNA reads TGTGCCAGCAGCCAAGAGAGGGAACCGCAGTACTTC. Protein: CASSQEREPQYF.